Below, 4 T cell receptor beta chains from the same sample are listed, as sequenced in a study of monozygotic twins with inflammatory bowel disease. TCRdb re-called the 5' RACE reads; one entry per CDR3 protein, DNA not given. The table counts fewer than 550,000 distinct CDR3 sequences; 2% to 3% lies in the top ten. Sequencing was performed on blood. These receptors were obtained from a human donor with ulcerative colitis or Crohn's disease, or a healthy co-twin of an affected twin (not recorded which).

The gene calls are TRBV3-1 and TRBJ2-5; TCRdb's D gene call, TRBD1, goes unchecked for lack of DNA. Germline V gives CDR1 LGHDT, CDR2 YNNKEL (reference sequence). This CDR3 contains 14 residues. The chain's CDR3 is CASSPLTGSETQYF.

The chain couples TRBV7-9 to TRBJ2-1; TCRdb's D call of TRBD1 is untestable without DNA. Germline values: CDR1 SEHNR, CDR2 FQNEAQ (reference sequence). CDR3 length: 14 amino acids. This chain's CDR3 is CASSLTLGVHEQFF.

The rearrangement links TRBV14 to TRBJ1-5; TCRdb indicates TRBD1, and absent DNA this call remains unverified. Germline CDR1 is SGHDN and CDR2 is FVKESK. This CDR3 is 13 amino acids long. The CDR3 protein is CASSTSPGQPQHF.

The chain couples TRBV30 to TRBJ1-3; as DNA is missing, the TRBD1 call by TCRdb cannot be tested. Germline V gives CDR1 GTSNPN, CDR2 SVGIG (reference sequence). This CDR3 spans 19 amino acids. CDR3 residues: CAWSRGTGTTKPSGNTIYF. The whole variable domain, filled in from reference TRBV30 and TRBJ1-3, reads SQTIHQWPATLVQPVGSPLSLECTVEGTSNPNLYWYRQAAGRGLQLLFYSVGIGQISSEVPQNLSASRPQDRQFILSSKKLLLSDSGFYLCAWSRGTGTTKPSGNTIYFGEGSWLTVV.